This T cell receptor (beta chain) derives from a study of shared clonotypes between healthy human individuals. An assay was performed, and its level was deep. Method: immunoSEQ multiplex PCR; TCRdb's copy keeps in-frame clones and lacks some. The sample includes fewer than 700,000 clones, about 80% of them seen just once. There are 11 residues in the CDR3. V was clipped by 6 bases and J by 4 bases, with 8 bases between them. Germline values: CDR1 SQVTM, CDR2 ANQGSEA. For genomic DNA, unsorted samples relied on tens of millions of PBMCs. This TCR derives from a middle-aged woman in good health. Some clones in this sample may be carry-over from other donors' samples. The V gene is TRBV29-1, the J gene TRBJ2-3, with D uncertain. Sequencing used PBMCs. CDR3 bases: TGCAGCGTACGGTCTTCAGATACGCAGTATTTT. Translated, it gives CSVRSSDTQYF.